One sample yielded the 13 T cell receptor beta chains listed below, sequenced in a study of blood T cell repertoires in COVID-19. Sequenced by immunoSEQ multiplex PCR; TCRdb stores in-frame clones only, minus some. The sample lists roughly 310,000 clones; roughly 90% were seen once. The sample taken for sequencing was peripheral blood. These receptors were taken from a woman aged 30 to 39 with COVID-19, enrolled during active disease.

CDR3 nucleotides: TGTGCCAGCAGCTTGGATCCCAGTAACTATGGCTACACCTTC. Its protein product is CASSLDPSNYGYTF. The chain joins TRBV5-6 to TRBJ1-2; D is uncertain. V lost 0 bases to trimming and J lost 1 base, with 7 bases between them. Per germline, CDR1 SGHDT and CDR2 YYEEEE. The CDR3 loop spans 14 amino acids.

The chain has TRBV5-6 and TRBJ2-7, with 7 bases identical to TRBD2. Trimming removed 3 bases from V and 2 bases from J; junction bases left unmatched: 11. The CDR3 is made up of 16 amino acids. Germline-derived CDR1 and CDR2 are SGHDT and YYEEEE. DNA for the CDR3: TGTGCCAGCAGCTGGGATTTGGGGGAGGGGACCTACGAGCAGTACTTC. Translated: CASSWDLGEGTYEQYF.

The gene calls are TRBV2 and TRBJ2-5; 11 bases match TRBD2. Looked up from germline, CDR1 is SNHLY and CDR2 is FYNNEI. The CDR3 is 16 amino acids. Trimming removed 6 bases from V and 5 bases from J; junction bases left unmatched: 11. The CDR3, as DNA: TGTGCCAGCAGCGACCCGGGACTAGCGGCTCGGGAGACCCAGTACTTC. Translating it yields CASSDPGLAARETQYF.

The genes are TRBV2 and TRBJ1-1; 7 bases align to TRBD1. The CDR3 contains 15 residues. The germline V gene has CDR1 SNHLY and CDR2 FYNNEI. V shed 5 bases and J 1 base; nucleotides not matched to a gene: 7. The CDR3 reads CASSITGVENTEAFF. Written as DNA, the CDR3 is TGTGCCAGCAGTATCACAGGGGTAGAGAACACTGAAGCTTTCTTT.

The rearrangement links TRBV2 to TRBJ2-1; possibly TRBD2 for D (6 bases). Per germline, CDR1 SNHLY and CDR2 FYNNEI. This CDR3 region has 16 residues. V dropped 6 bases and J dropped 5 bases, with 20 bases sitting between them. CDR3 in amino acids: CASRPRGTQGDNEQFF. The CDR3 DNA reads TGTGCCAGCAGACCCCGGGGGACCCAAGGGGACAATGAGCAGTTCTTC.

This chain joins TRBV4-2 and TRBJ2-5, with D tentatively TRBD2 (6 bases). Germline loops: CDR1 LGHNA, CDR2 YNFKEQ. This CDR3 has 17 amino acids. The germline V and J ends were trimmed by 1 base and 5 bases, with 20 bases remaining between them. In nucleotides, the CDR3 is TGTGCCAGCAGCCAAGTGGGGGACTCCCGAGGGTGGGAGACCCAGTACTTC. The encoded protein is CASSQVGDSRGWETQYF.

The rearrangement links TRBV10-3 to TRBJ2-7; perhaps TRBD2 as D (5 bases). V lost 0 bases, J lost 7 bases, and 19 bases lay in between. The CDR3 spans 16 residues. Looked up from germline, CDR1 is ENHRY and CDR2 is SYGVKD. The CDR3 sequence is CAISESDYNPQGEQYF. DNA of the CDR3: TGTGCCATCAGTGAGTCCGACTATAATCCCCAAGGGGAGCAGTACTTC.

A note on this clone: The sample has other DNA sequences that encode this CDR3 too. The CDR3 loop is CASSPSGLAGNTGELFF. DNA for the CDR3: TGTGCCAGCTCACCGTCGGGACTAGCGGGTAACACCGGGGAGCTGTTTTTT. This sequence joins TRBV18 and TRBJ2-2; 12 bases map to TRBD2. The V gene end was trimmed by 3 bases and the J gene end by 2 bases; junction bases not matched to a gene: 4. The CDR3 consists of 17 residues. Germline V gene sequence: CDR1 KGHSH, CDR2 LQKENI.

The chain employs TRBV28 and TRBJ2-3; 13 nucleotides align to TRBD2. The CDR3 length is 16 residues. V trimming: 3 bases; J trimming: 6 bases; junction bases outside the gene matches: 6. Germline V lookup: CDR1 MDHEN, CDR2 SYDVKM. For the CDR3, the DNA is TGTGCCAGCAGTTTTACTAGCGGGAGGGCCGGGGATACGCAGTATTTT. Protein sequence: CASSFTSGRAGDTQYF.

This chain uses TRBV7-9 with TRBJ2-2; 11 bases fit TRBD2. CDR1 SEHNR and CDR2 FQNEAQ come from the germline V gene (reference sequence). CDR3 size: 17 residues. After removal of 5 bases from V and 3 bases from J, the junction contained 8 bases not matched to a gene. The CDR3 DNA is TGTGCCAGCAGCCAAATGACTAGCGGGATTTACACCGGGGAGCTGTTTTTT. Translating gives CASSQMTSGIYTGELFF.

The J gene is TRBJ2-7, the V gene TRBV19, with 8 bases aligning to TRBD2. V was clipped by 5 bases and J by 0 bases; unmatched bases: 3. Germline values: CDR1 LNHDA, CDR2 SQIVND (reference sequence). This CDR3 spans 14 amino acids. Written as DNA, the CDR3 is TGTGCCAGTAGTTATAGCGGGGCCTCCTACGAGCAGTACTTC. Its translation is CASSYSGASYEQYF.

In its sample, this clone was seen once. This sequence joins TRBV6-5 and TRBJ2-7, with D tentatively TRBD2 (5 bases). Trimming took 8 bases from V and 6 from J, leaving 17 bases between them. The CDR3 has 13 amino acids. CDR1 is MNHEY, CDR2 SVGAGI, per germline. CDR3 loop: CASSPTGSGEQYF. In nucleotides, the CDR3 is TGTGCCAGCTCCCCAACGGGGTCGGGCGAGCAGTACTTC.

This clone was counted a few times. This chain uses TRBV3-1 (or the pseudogene TRBV3-2) with TRBJ2-7; the match to TRBD2 covers 15 bases. Germline-derived CDR1 and CDR2 are LGHDT and YNNKEL (reference sequence). The CDR3 covers 15 residues. The ends lost 4 bases at V and 3 bases at J; junction bases unmatched: 1. The CDR3 reads CASSPGLAGGYEQYF. The CDR3 DNA reads as TGTGCCAGCAGCCCGGGACTAGCGGGAGGCTACGAGCAGTACTTC.